A single sample is the source of the 26 T cell receptor beta chains below, sequenced in a study of blood T cell repertoires in COVID-19. Sequenced by immunoSEQ multiplex PCR; TCRdb stores in-frame clones only, minus some. The sample records 650,000 to 800,000 clones, about 87% being singletons. The sequencing input was peripheral blood. These receptors were obtained from a young woman with acute or convalescent COVID-19.

J is TRBJ1-5 and V is TRBV5-6, with D possibly being TRBD1 (6 bases). The CDR3 runs 13 residues. The germline V gene encodes CDR1 SGHDT and CDR2 YYEEEE. V was clipped by 2 bases and J by 7 bases, with 10 bases between them. CDR3 in DNA: TGTGCCAGCAGCTTTGACAGGCAACAGCCCCAGCATTTT. It is translated as CASSFDRQQPQHF.

Notes on this clone: Sequence at one end of the junction differs from germline and may be a read error. The chain combines TRBV5-1 with TRBJ1-5, with D tentatively TRBD1 (6 bases). This CDR3 has 14 residues. Germline CDR1 SGHRS, CDR2 YFSETQ. The CDR3 DNA is TGCGCCAGCAGTTTGGGAGGGGGATCGCAGCCCCAGCATTTT. Translating it yields CASSLGGGSQPQHF.

This clone has a single count. The chain joins TRBV15 to TRBJ2-3; 12 bases match TRBD2. Trimming took 5 bases from V and 5 from J; bases not matched to a gene: 5. This CDR3 is built from 15 residues. Germline CDR1 reads LNHNV; CDR2 reads YYDKDF (reference sequence). The CDR3 is CATSPSGGALDTQYF. CDR3 DNA sequence: TGTGCCACCAGCCCTAGCGGGGGGGCCCTAGATACGCAGTATTTT.

The chain is built from TRBV25-1 and TRBJ1-2; 10 bases agree with TRBD1. This CDR3 contains 13 residues. Trimming cost V 5 bases and J 7 bases; bases outside gene matches: 4. CDR1 MGHDK and CDR2 SYGVNS come from the germline V gene. The CDR3 spells CASSPRDRGGYTF. Here the CDR3 DNA reads TGTGCCAGCAGTCCCCGGGACAGGGGTGGCTACACCTTC.

V is TRBV6-2 or TRBV6-3 and J is TRBJ2-4, with TRBD2 matching 7 bases. CDR3 length: 20 amino acids. Trimming took 5 bases from V and 0 from J; bases not matched to a gene: 19. CDR1 and CDR2 from the germline V gene are MNHEY and SVGEGT. The CDR3 here is CASSPTWGGTSLLAKNIQYF. The CDR3 nucleotides read TGTGCCAGCAGTCCGACTTGGGGGGGGACCTCTCTCCTAGCCAAAAACATTCAGTACTTC.

This chain uses TRBV5-4 with TRBJ2-1; D call uncertain. The V end lost 2 bases, the J end lost 6 bases, and 12 bases lay between the germline ends. CDR1 is SGHNT and CDR2 is YYREEE in the germline V gene (reference sequence). CDR3 size: 14 residues. The CDR3 DNA reads as TGTGCCAGCAGCTTCACTTCTTACTCCAATGAGCAGTTCTTC. Protein: CASSFTSYSNEQFF.

This rearrangement joins TRBV5-1 to TRBJ2-3; 7 bases agree with TRBD1. Germline assignment: CDR1 SGHRS and CDR2 YFSETQ. The V segment lost 4 bases and the J segment 0 bases; nucleotides outside the gene matches: 5. The CDR3 runs to 15 residues. The CDR3 protein is CASSLSRGSTDTQYF. The CDR3 DNA reads TGCGCCAGCAGCCTGAGCAGGGGGAGCACAGATACGCAGTATTTT.

The chain links TRBV5-1 to TRBJ1-2, with 7 bases that match TRBD1. Germline values: CDR1 SGHRS, CDR2 YFSETQ. With V trimmed by 4 bases and J by 3 bases, 6 bases remained unmatched. This CDR3 has 14 amino acids. CDR3: CASSKRDRDYGYTF. CDR3 DNA sequence: TGCGCCAGCAGCAAGCGAGACAGGGACTATGGCTACACCTTC.

This chain uses TRBV7-2 with TRBJ2-4; perhaps TRBD2 as D (7 bases). CDR3 length: 14 residues. Germline CDR1 is SGHTA and CDR2 is FQGNSA. Trimming removed 5 bases from V and 4 bases from J, with 12 bases in between. CDR3 sequence: CASSRGGQKNIQYF. The CDR3 DNA is TGTGCCAGCAGCAGGGGGGGGCAGAAAAACATTCAGTACTTC. The full variable domain, completed using reference TRBV7-2 and TRBJ2-4, is GAGVSQSPSNKVTEKGKDVELRCDPISGHTALYWYRQSLGQGLEFLIYFQGNSAPDKSGLPSDRFSAERTGGSVSTLTIQRTQQEDSAVYLCASSRGGQKNIQYFGAGTRLSVL.

V usage is TRBV6-1 and J usage is TRBJ1-2; the match to TRBD1 covers 8 bases. Germline-derived CDR1 and CDR2 are MNHNS and SASEGT. The CDR3 contains 16 residues. Trimming at V came to 0 bases and at J to 6 bases, leaving 9 bases not matched to a gene. CDR3 amino acids: CASSEALGQGSDGYTF. The CDR3 bases are TGTGCCAGCAGTGAAGCGCTAGGACAGGGATCCGATGGCTACACCTTC.

The chain uses TRBV14 and TRBJ1-1; 8 nucleotides line up with TRBD1. V was clipped by 5 bases and J by 1 base; unmatched bases: 12. The CDR3 length is 17 residues. Germline-derived CDR1 and CDR2 are SGHDN and FVKESK. CDR3 nucleotide sequence: TGTGCCAGCAGCTCCCGGGACAGGACTCCATGGAACACTGAAGCTTTCTTT. Protein sequence: CASSSRDRTPWNTEAFF.

The chain uses TRBV21-1 and TRBJ1-2. TRBV21-1 represents a pseudogene. The CDR3 is made up of 18 amino acids. The CDR3 nucleotides read TGTGCCAGCAGCAAAGGTCGGGGAGAGGCACCTGATAACTATGGCTACACCTTC. This translates into CASSKGRGEAPDNYGYTF.

This chain joins TRBV3-1 (or the pseudogene TRBV3-2) and TRBJ1-1; TRBD1 matches 7 bases. The length of the CDR3 is 13 residues. The V and J ends lost 0 bases and 6 bases, in that order; junction bases with no gene match: 1. Germline V gives CDR1 LGHDT, CDR2 YNNKEL (reference sequence). The chain's CDR3 is CASSQDGTAEAFF. Here the CDR3 DNA reads TGTGCCAGCAGCCAAGATGGGACAGCTGAAGCTTTCTTT.

This chain uses TRBV5-4 with TRBJ2-7; 7 nucleotides align to TRBD2. The CDR3 is 16 residues long. J was trimmed by 0 bases and V by 3 bases; bases with no gene match: 9. Germline V lookup: CDR1 SGHNT, CDR2 YYREEE (reference sequence). The DNA for the CDR3 is TGTGCCAGCAGCTCGGCACGAGCGGGGAGCTCCTACGAGCAGTACTTC. Amino acid sequence: CASSSARAGSSYEQYF.

The chain combines TRBV2 with TRBJ2-3, with 9 bases fitting TRBD2. CDR3 size: 15 residues. The J segment lost 0 bases and the V segment lost 6 bases, leaving 4 bases of the junction unmatched. Per the germline V gene, CDR1 is SNHLY and CDR2 is FYNNEI. The CDR3 protein is CASRQAGGSTDTQYF. CDR3 sequence (DNA): TGTGCCAGCAGACAAGCGGGGGGCAGCACAGATACGCAGTATTTT.

The V and J genes are TRBV28 and TRBJ1-1; D may be TRBD1 (6 bases). There are 16 residues in the CDR3. From germline, CDR1 is MDHEN and CDR2 SYDVKM. Trimming pared 6 bases from V and 0 bases from J, leaving 17 bases between. The CDR3 DNA reads as TGTGCCAGCAGGGCACCCGACAGGAACCTGAACACTGAAGCTTTCTTT. Translation: CASRAPDRNLNTEAFF. The full variable domain, with the rest looked up from reference TRBV28 and TRBJ1-1, is DVKVTQSSRYLVKRTGEKVFLECVQDMDHENMFWYRQDPGLGLRLIYFSYDVKMKEKGDIPEGYSVSREKKERFSLILESASTNQTSMYLCASRAPDRNLNTEAFFGQGTRLTVV.

This chain joins TRBV3-1 (or the pseudogene TRBV3-2) and TRBJ2-7, with TRBD1 matching 7 bases. V lost 5 bases and J lost 2; bases outside the gene matches: 15. Germline V CDR1 and CDR2: LGHDT, YNNKEL (reference sequence). The CDR3 length is 17 residues. CDR3 nucleotides: TGTGCCAGCAGCGCTTACAGGGGCGGCATGATCCCCTACGAGCAGTACTTC. It codes for CASSAYRGGMIPYEQYF.

The rearrangement links TRBV4-1 to TRBJ1-2; D gene uncertain. Per the germline V gene, CDR1 is MGHRA and CDR2 is YSYEKL. CDR3 length equals 14 residues. The V gene lost 0 bases and the J gene lost 1 base, with 6 bases spanning the gap. CDR3 in amino acids: CASSQDVHNYGYTF. The CDR3 nucleotides read TGCGCCAGCAGCCAAGATGTACATAACTATGGCTACACCTTC.

The chain combines TRBV12-5 with TRBJ1-3; D is ambiguous. This CDR3 contains 18 residues. V shed 3 bases and J shed 3 bases, with 21 bases lying between them. In germline, CDR1 is LGHNT, CDR2 FRNRAP. CDR3 sequence (DNA): TGTGCTAGTGGTTTAACTAGTGGTTTGGTACATCGTGGAAACACCATATATTTT. It yields the protein CASGLTSGLVHRGNTIYF.

Comments on this clone: Other DNA sequences in the same sample also yield this CDR3. The chain is built from TRBV7-2 and TRBJ2-1; 9 bases match TRBD2. V gave up 2 bases and J gave up 1 base; unmatched junction bases: 0. CDR3 length: 15 residues. Germline V gene sequence: CDR1 SGHTA, CDR2 FQGNSA. CDR3 protein: CASSLLAGSYNEQFF. The DNA of the CDR3 is TGTGCCAGCAGCTTACTAGCGGGATCCTACAATGAGCAGTTCTTC.

This clone appeared a single time. CDR3 DNA sequence: TGTGCCAGTAGTCCCCACAGGGGAAGGTACGACTATGGCTACACCTTC. Encoded protein: CASSPHRGRYDYGYTF. This chain links TRBV19 with TRBJ1-2, with 7 bases fitting TRBD1. CDR1 and CDR2 (germline): LNHDA, SQIVND (reference sequence). J lost 3 bases, V lost 5 bases, and 12 bases had no gene match. There are 16 residues in the CDR3. The whole variable domain, remainder taken from reference TRBV19 and TRBJ1-2, is DGGITQSPKYLFRKEGQNVTLSCEQNLNHDAMYWYRQDPGQGLRLIYYSQIVNDFQKGDIAEGYSVSREKKESFPLTVTSAQKNPTAFYLCASSPHRGRYDYGYTFGSGTRLTVV.

V is TRBV6-6 and J is TRBJ2-1, with D tentatively TRBD2 (7 bases). The CDR3 loop spans 15 amino acids. Germline CDR1 is MNHNY and CDR2 is SVGAGI (reference sequence). Trimming took 2 bases from V and 5 from J, leaving 13 bases between them. The CDR3 DNA is TGTGCCAGCAGTTACCCGGGGGGCGCCGACAATGAGCAGTTCTTC. Its translation is CASSYPGGADNEQFF.

For this clone: This sample also contains other DNA sequences that code for the same CDR3. This sequence joins TRBV18 and TRBJ1-4; TRBD1 matches at 8 bases. The trim removed 2 bases at V and 7 bases at J, leaving 3 bases unmatched. Looked up from germline, CDR1 is KGHSH and CDR2 is LQKENI. CDR3 length: 14 residues. The CDR3 nucleotides read TGTGCCAGCTCACCAGGACAGGGAGGTGAAAAACTGTTTTTT. Protein: CASSPGQGGEKLFF. Based on the CDR3 plus reference TRBV18 and TRBJ1-4, the full variable domain is NAGVMQNPRHLVRRRGQEARLRCSPMKGHSHVYWYRQLPEEGLKFMVYLQKENIIDESGMPKERFSAEFPKEGPSILRIQQVVRGDSAAYFCASSPGQGGEKLFFGSGTQLSVL.

V usage is TRBV12-5 and J usage is TRBJ1-5; a weak D match, TRBD1 (5 bases). The CDR3 has 17 amino acids. The germline gives CDR1 LGHNT, CDR2 FRNRAP. V lost 2 bases and J 2 bases, leaving 16 bases between the germline ends. CDR3 in amino acids: CASGLRHQGGGNQPQHF. The CDR3, as DNA: TGTGCTAGTGGTTTGCGCCACCAGGGAGGTGGCAATCAGCCCCAGCATTTT. Full variable domain (missing parts from reference TRBV12-5 and TRBJ1-5): DARVTQTPRHKVTEMGQEVTMRCQPILGHNTVFWYRQTMMQGLELLAYFRNRAPLDDSGMPKDRFSAEMPDATLATLKIQPSEPRDSAVYFCASGLRHQGGGNQPQHFGDGTRLSIL.

This clone was observed once. The rearrangement joins TRBV7-8 to TRBJ1-1; no definite D call. V was trimmed by 5 bases and J by 0 bases, leaving 19 bases between them. In germline, CDR1 is SGHVS, CDR2 FQNEAQ. This CDR3 is built from 17 residues. The CDR3 is CASSRGRVMTLNTEAFF. CDR3 coding DNA: TGTGCCAGCAGCCGTGGGCGGGTAATGACTCTGAACACTGAAGCTTTCTTT.

The CDR3 nucleotides read TGTGCCAGCTCACAAGGGGGCACAGATACGCAGTATTTT. As protein: CASSQGGTDTQYF. This chain connects TRBV18 to TRBJ2-3; a possible D gene is TRBD1 (5 bases). Per germline, CDR1 KGHSH and CDR2 LQKENI. Trimming removed 4 bases from V and 1 base from J, with 6 bases in between. The CDR3 is 13 amino acids.